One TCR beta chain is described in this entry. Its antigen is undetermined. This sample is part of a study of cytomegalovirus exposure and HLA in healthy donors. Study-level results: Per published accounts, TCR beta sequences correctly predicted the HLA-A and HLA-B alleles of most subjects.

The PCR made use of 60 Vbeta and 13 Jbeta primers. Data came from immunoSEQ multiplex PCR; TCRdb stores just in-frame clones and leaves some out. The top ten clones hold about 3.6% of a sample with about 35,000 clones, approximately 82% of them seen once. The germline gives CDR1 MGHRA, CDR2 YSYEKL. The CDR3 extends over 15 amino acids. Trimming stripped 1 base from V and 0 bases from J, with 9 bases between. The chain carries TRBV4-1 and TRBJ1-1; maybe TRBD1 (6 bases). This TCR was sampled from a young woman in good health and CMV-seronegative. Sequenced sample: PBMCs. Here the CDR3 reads CASSQASGVNTEAFF. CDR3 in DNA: TGCGCCAGCAGCCAAGCGTCAGGGGTGAACACTGAAGCTTTCTTT.